This T cell receptor (beta chain) was obtained from a study of cytomegalovirus exposure and HLA in healthy donors. Germline-derived CDR1 and CDR2 are SQVTM and ANQGSEA. Deletions cut 3 bases from V and 1 base from J, with 9 bases between. The CDR3 consists of 13 residues. It was with 60 Vbeta and 13 Jbeta primers that the PCR ran. The data were produced by immunoSEQ multiplex PCR, yet TCRdb's version contains in-frame clones alone and is incomplete. The repertoire holds some 200,000 clones, with 65% to 80% as singletons. Sequenced: PBMCs. The receptor's source is a man in his fifties in good health and CMV-seronegative. This chain links TRBV29-1 with TRBJ1-1; D uncertain. CDR3: CSVEGNKNTEAFF. CDR3 bases: TGCAGCGTTGAGGGCAACAAGAACACTGAAGCTTTCTTT.